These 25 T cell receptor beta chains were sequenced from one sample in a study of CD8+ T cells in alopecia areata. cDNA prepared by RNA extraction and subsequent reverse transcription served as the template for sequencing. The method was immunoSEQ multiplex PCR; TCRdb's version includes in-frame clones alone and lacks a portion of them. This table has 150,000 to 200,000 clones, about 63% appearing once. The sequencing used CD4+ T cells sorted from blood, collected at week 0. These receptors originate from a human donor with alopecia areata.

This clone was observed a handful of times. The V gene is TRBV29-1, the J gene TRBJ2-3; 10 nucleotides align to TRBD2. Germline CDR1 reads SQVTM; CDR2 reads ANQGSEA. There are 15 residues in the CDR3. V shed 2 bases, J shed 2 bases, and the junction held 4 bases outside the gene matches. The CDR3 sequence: CSVELAGATTDTQYF. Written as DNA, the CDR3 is TGCAGCGTTGAACTAGCGGGGGCCACCACAGATACGCAGTATTTT.

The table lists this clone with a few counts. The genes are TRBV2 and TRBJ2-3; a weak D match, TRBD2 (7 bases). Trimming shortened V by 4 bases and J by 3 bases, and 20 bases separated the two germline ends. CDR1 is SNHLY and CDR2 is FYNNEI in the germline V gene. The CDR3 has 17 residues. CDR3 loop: CASSVRITGGQTDTQYF. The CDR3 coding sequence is TGTGCCAGCAGTGTCCGTATCACCGGGGGGCAGACAGATACGCAGTATTTT.

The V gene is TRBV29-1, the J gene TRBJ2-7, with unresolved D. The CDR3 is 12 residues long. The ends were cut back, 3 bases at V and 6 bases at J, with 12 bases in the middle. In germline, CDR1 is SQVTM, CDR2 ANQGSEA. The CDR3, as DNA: TGCAGCGTTGACGATGGTTCCAGCGAGCAGTACTTC. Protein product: CSVDDGSSEQYF.

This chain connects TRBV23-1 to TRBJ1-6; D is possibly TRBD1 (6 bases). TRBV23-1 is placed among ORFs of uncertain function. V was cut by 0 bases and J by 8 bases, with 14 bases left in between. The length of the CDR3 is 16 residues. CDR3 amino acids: CASSQSLPGADSPLHF. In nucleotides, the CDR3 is TGCGCCAGCAGTCAATCCCTTCCGGGGGCGGATTCACCCCTCCACTTT.

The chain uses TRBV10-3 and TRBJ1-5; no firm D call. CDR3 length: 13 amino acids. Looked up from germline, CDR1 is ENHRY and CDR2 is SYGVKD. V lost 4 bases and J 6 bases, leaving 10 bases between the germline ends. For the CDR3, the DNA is TGTGCCATCAGTGGACGGGCGGGTCAGCCCCAGCATTTT. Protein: CAISGRAGQPQHF.

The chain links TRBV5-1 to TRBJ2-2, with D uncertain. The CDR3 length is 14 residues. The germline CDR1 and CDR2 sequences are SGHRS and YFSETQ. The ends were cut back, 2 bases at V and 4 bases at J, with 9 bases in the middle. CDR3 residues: CASSLESGTGELFF. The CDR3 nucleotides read TGCGCCAGCAGCTTAGAATCGGGCACCGGGGAGCTGTTTTTT.

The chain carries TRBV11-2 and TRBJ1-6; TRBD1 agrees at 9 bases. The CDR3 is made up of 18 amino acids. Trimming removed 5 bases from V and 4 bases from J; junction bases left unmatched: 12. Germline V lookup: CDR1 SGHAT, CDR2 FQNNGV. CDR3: CASSPRARTGAYNSPLHF. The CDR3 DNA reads TGTGCCAGCAGCCCCCGAGCAAGGACAGGGGCATATAATTCACCCCTCCACTTT.

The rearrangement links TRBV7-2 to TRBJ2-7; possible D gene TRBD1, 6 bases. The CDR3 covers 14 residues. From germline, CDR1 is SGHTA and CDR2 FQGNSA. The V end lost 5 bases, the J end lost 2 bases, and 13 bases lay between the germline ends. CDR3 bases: TGTGCCAGCAGCAATAACAGGGTTGCCTACGAGCAGTACTTC. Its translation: CASSNNRVAYEQYF.

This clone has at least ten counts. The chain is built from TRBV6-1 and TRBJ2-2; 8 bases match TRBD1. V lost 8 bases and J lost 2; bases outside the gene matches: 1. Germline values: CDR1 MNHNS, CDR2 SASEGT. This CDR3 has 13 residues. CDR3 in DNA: TGTGCCAGCGACAGGGGAAACACCGGGGAGCTGTTTTTT. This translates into CASDRGNTGELFF.

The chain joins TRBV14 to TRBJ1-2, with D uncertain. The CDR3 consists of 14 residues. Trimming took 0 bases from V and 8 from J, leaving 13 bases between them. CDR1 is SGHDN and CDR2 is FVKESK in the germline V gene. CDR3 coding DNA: TGTGCCAGCAGCCAAGATGGCAGGCTTGAAGGCTACACCTTC. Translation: CASSQDGRLEGYTF.

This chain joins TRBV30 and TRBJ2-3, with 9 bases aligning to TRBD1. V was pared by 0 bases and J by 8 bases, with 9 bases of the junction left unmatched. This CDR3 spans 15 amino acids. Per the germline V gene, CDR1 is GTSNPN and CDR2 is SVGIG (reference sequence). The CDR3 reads CAWSVGQGSIGTQYF. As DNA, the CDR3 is TGTGCCTGGAGTGTAGGACAGGGGAGTATTGGTACGCAGTATTTT.

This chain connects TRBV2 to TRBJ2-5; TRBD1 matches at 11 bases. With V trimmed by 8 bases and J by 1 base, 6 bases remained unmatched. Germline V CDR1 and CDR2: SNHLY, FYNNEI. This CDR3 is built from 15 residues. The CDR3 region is CASGTDRGPQETQYF. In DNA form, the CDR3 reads TGTGCCAGCGGTACGGACAGGGGGCCCCAAGAGACCCAGTACTTC.

The CDR3 DNA sequence: TGCGCCAGCAGCGTGCAGGGTACCCTCTCCTACGAGCAGTACTTC. Translated: CASSVQGTLSYEQYF. V and J are TRBV5-1 and TRBJ2-7; tentative D call: TRBD1 (5 bases). The CDR3 spans 15 residues. Germline CDR1 and CDR2: SGHRS and YFSETQ. Trimming removed 4 bases from V and 0 bases from J, with 14 bases in between.

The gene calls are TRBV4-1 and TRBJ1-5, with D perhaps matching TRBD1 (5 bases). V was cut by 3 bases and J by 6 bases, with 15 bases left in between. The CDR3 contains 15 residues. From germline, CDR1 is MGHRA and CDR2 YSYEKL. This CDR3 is CASSQPGPAPQPQHF. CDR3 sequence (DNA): TGCGCCAGCAGCCAGCCGGGACCGGCGCCTCAGCCCCAGCATTTT.

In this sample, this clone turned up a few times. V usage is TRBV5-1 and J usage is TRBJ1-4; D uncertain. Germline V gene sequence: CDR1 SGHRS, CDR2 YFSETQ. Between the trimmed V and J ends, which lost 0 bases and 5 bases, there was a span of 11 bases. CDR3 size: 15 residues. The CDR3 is CASSLAFTENEKLFF. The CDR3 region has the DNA TGCGCCAGCAGCTTGGCCTTTACGGAGAATGAAAAACTGTTTTTT. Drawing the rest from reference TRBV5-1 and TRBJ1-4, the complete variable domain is KAGVTQTPRYLIKTRGQQVTLSCSPISGHRSVSWYQQTPGQGLQFLFEYFSETQRNKGNFPGRFSGRQFSNSRSEMNVSTLELGDSALYLCASSLAFTENEKLFFGSGTQLSVL.

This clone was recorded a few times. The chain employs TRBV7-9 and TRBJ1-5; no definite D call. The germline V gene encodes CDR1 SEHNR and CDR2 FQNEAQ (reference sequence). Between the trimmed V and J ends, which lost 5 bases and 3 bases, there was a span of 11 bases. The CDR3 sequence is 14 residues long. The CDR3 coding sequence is TGTGCCAGCAGCCATGACACCTACAATCAGCCCCAGCATTTT. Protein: CASSHDTYNQPQHF.

DNA of the CDR3: TGTGCCAGCAGGCTGACAGGAGCGAACACTGAAGCTTTCTTT. Encoded protein: CASRLTGANTEAFF. The rearrangement links TRBV6-1 to TRBJ1-1; a possible D gene is TRBD1 (6 bases). The CDR3 length is 14 residues. V lost 6 bases and J lost 1, with 12 bases in between. Germline V lookup: CDR1 MNHNS, CDR2 SASEGT.

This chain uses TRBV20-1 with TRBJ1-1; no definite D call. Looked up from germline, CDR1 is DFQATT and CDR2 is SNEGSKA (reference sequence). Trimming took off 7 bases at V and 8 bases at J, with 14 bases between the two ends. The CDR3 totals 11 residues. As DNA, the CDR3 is TGCAGTGGTTTCGGGGTTCGGGAAGCTTTCTTT. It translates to CSGFGVREAFF.

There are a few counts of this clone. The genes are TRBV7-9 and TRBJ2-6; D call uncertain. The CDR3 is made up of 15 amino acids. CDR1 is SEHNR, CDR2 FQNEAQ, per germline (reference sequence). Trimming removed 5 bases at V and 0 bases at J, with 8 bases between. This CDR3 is CASSRRISGANVLTF. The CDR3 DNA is TGTGCCAGCAGCCGACGGATCTCTGGGGCCAACGTCCTGACTTTC.

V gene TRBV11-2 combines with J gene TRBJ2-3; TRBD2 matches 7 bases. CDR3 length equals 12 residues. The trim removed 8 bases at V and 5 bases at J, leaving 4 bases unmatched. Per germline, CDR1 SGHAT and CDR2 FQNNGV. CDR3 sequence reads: CASARGEDTQYF. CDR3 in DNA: TGTGCCAGCGCCCGGGGGGAAGATACGCAGTATTTT.

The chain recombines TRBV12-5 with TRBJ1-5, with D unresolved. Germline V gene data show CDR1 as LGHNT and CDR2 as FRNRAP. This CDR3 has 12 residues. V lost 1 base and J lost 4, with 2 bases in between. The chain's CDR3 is CASGLENQPQHF. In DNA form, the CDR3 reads TGTGCTAGTGGTTTGGAAAATCAGCCCCAGCATTTT.

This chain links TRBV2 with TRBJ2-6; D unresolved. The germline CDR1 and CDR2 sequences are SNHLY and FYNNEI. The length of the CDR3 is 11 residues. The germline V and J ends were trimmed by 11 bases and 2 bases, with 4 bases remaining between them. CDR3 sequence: CARAGANVLTF. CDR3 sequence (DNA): TGTGCCCGAGCTGGGGCCAACGTCCTGACTTTC.

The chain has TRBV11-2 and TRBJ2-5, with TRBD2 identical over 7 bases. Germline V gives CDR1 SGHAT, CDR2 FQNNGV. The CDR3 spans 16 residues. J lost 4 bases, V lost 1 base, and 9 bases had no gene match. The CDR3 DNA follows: TGTGCCAGCAGCTTAGGGCTAGCGGTTCTGTCAGAGACCCAGTACTTC. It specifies CASSLGLAVLSETQYF. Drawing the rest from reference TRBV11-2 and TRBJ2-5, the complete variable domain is EAGVAQSPRYKIIEKRQSVAFWCNPISGHATLYWYQQILGQGPKLLIQFQNNGVVDDSQLPKDRFSAERLKGVDSTLKIQPAKLEDSAVYLCASSLGLAVLSETQYFGPGTRLLVL.

Here the CDR3 reads CASSVAGGSTDTQYF. The DNA for the CDR3 is TGTGCCAGCAGCGTAGCGGGGGGGAGCACAGATACGCAGTATTTT. The V call is TRBV9, the J call TRBJ2-3; 8 nucleotides line up with TRBD2. Germline CDR1 is SGDLS and CDR2 is YYNGEE. Trimming at V came to 0 bases and at J to 0 bases, leaving 0 bases not matched to a gene. This CDR3 has 15 residues.

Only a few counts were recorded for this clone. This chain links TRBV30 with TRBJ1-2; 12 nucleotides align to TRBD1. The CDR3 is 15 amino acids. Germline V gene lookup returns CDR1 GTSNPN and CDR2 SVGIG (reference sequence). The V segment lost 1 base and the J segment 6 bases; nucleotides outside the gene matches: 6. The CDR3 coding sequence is TGTGCCTGGAGTGCGGGACAGGGGGCGGGGGATGGCTACACCTTC. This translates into CAWSAGQGAGDGYTF.